A selection of T cell receptor beta chains follows, all from one sample in a study of blood T cell repertoires in COVID-19. Sequencing used immunoSEQ multiplex PCR; TCRdb keeps in-frame clones, though not all of them. The data hold about 190,000 clones, with about nine tenths observed a single time. Material: peripheral blood. Receptor source: a man aged 25-40 years with acute or convalescent COVID-19. Each CDR3 is given without its conserved first and last residue. Each record gives: CDR3 protein, V gene, J gene.

AWSVPREGRYEQY	TRBV30	TRBJ2-7
ASTTSGRGPGELF	TRBV6-5	TRBJ2-2
ASSGLTGRYNEQF	TRBV6-5	TRBJ2-1
ASSSLAGGQNTQY	TRBV6-5	TRBJ2-3
ASSKSGKPTSTDTQY	TRBV21-1	TRBJ2-3
ASSIRDRSSGGEQF	TRBV28	TRBJ2-1
AWSSGRGTGELF	TRBV30	TRBJ2-2
ASARNRGDGYT	TRBV7-9	TRBJ1-2
ASSTGGGGGYT	TRBV3-1/TRBV3-2	TRBJ1-2
ASSQPREGSKHRSSYEQY	TRBV5-1	TRBJ2-7
ASSITGGGSEAF	TRBV19	TRBJ1-1
ASRDSIAGVYNEQF	TRBV2	TRBJ2-1
ASSKRQGQDGETQY	TRBV14	TRBJ2-5
ASSEANLAGLTGELF	TRBV2	TRBJ2-2
SASIGTTDEQF	TRBV20-1	TRBJ2-1
ASSRTSGGLVYNEQF	TRBV5-6	TRBJ2-1
ASSQPSGRFYEQY	TRBV4-1	TRBJ2-7
ASTEDRGMRGYT	TRBV19	TRBJ1-2